Below are 22 T cell receptor beta chains sequenced from a single sample in a study of blood T cells in healthy people across ages. Combining a sample-barcoded 5' primer with a J-beta primer mix, a second PCR ran for 7 to 11 cycles. A single record per CDR3 protein comes from TCRdb applying MiXCR to the 5' RACE reads. The repertoire includes more than 600,000 distinct CDR3 sequences, approximately 25% of them detected once, and 9.4% sits in the top ten. The same specimen was also included in a second study, on T cells of mothers and their children.

The sequenced sample consisted of blood. The receptors stem from a boy aged 5-17 years in good health.

The chain has TRBV29-1 and TRBJ1-1; D perhaps matches TRBD1 (5 bases). Germline loops: CDR1 SQVTM, CDR2 ANQGSEA. This CDR3 has 12 residues. V lost 4 bases to trimming and J lost 11 bases, with 17 bases between them. The CDR3 DNA reads as TGCAGCGTTGTTCTACAGGTAGGCACGGCTTTCTTT. Its protein is CSVVLQVGTAFF.

The chain links TRBV19 to TRBJ2-1, with TRBD2 identical over 8 bases. Germline CDR1 is LNHDA and CDR2 is SQIVND (reference sequence). This CDR3 contains 14 residues. Trimming cost V 4 bases and J 8 bases; bases outside gene matches: 7. CDR3 coding DNA: TGTGCCAGTAGTACGGGACTAGTGATTGATGAGCAGTTCTTC. It yields the protein CASSTGLVIDEQFF.

The chain couples TRBV27 to TRBJ2-4; the D gene is possibly TRBD1 (5 bases). CDR3 length: 13 residues. Germline V gene lookup returns CDR1 MNHEY and CDR2 SMNVEV (reference sequence). With 6 bases removed from V and 2 bases from J, the gap between germline ends came to 8 bases. CDR3 coding DNA: TGTGCCAGCAGCAGGGAATCCAAAAACATTCAGTACTTC. It specifies CASSRESKNIQYF.

This chain uses TRBV4-1 with TRBJ1-4; TRBD1 aligns across 7 bases. Losses at the gene ends were 6 bases for V and 2 bases for J; bases not matched to a gene: 6. From germline, CDR1 is MGHRA and CDR2 YSYEKL. The CDR3 covers 15 residues. CDR3 sequence: CASSQRGLTNEKLFF. In DNA form, the CDR3 reads TGCGCCAGCAGTCAAAGGGGGCTCACTAATGAAAAACTGTTTTTT.

This chain joins TRBV21-1 and TRBJ1-4. TRBV21-1 corresponds to a pseudogene. The CDR3 runs to 11 residues. The CDR3: CASSNNEKLFF. CDR3 nucleotide sequence: TGTGCCAGCAGTAACAATGAAAAACTGTTTTTT.

The chain carries TRBV7-8 and TRBJ2-7, with D perhaps TRBD1 (6 bases). The CDR3 consists of 12 residues. The ends were cut back, 3 bases at V and 7 bases at J, with 10 bases in the middle. Germline CDR1 reads SGHVS; CDR2 reads FQNEAQ. CDR3 nucleotide sequence: TGTGCCAGCAGCTTTACAGGGTTGGAGCAGTACTTC. This codes for CASSFTGLEQYF. Combining the CDR3 with reference TRBV7-8 and TRBJ2-7 gives the whole variable domain GAGVSQSPRYKVAKRGQDVALRCDPISGHVSLFWYQQALGQGPEFLTYFQNEAQLDKSGLPSDRFFAERPEGSVSTLKIQRTQQEDSAVYLCASSFTGLEQYFGPGTRLTVT.

The CDR3 is CASSLLRGNQPQHF. CDR3 nucleotide sequence: TGTGCCAGCAGCTTACTTAGGGGGAATCAGCCCCAGCATTTT. The chain employs TRBV7-2 and TRBJ1-5, with TRBD1 as a possible D gene (6 bases). Trimming pared 2 bases from V and 4 bases from J, leaving 9 bases between. The V gene's germline CDR1 is SGHTA and CDR2 FQGNSA. CDR3 length: 14 residues.

The J gene is TRBJ2-1, the V gene TRBV6-1, with D perhaps TRBD1 (5 bases). Trimming left V 5 bases short and J 9 bases short, with 20 bases between. Germline CDR1 MNHNS, CDR2 SASEGT. This CDR3 has 15 amino acids. For the CDR3, the DNA is TGTGCCAGCAGTTCAGGGCGAGCAACTACCGGTGAGCAGTTCTTC. Its translation: CASSSGRATTGEQFF.

CDR3: CSARALAGFNEQFF. The CDR3 DNA is TGCAGTGCTAGAGCACTAGCGGGATTCAATGAGCAGTTCTTC. The chain couples TRBV20-1 to TRBJ2-5; 10 positions match TRBD2. The closer fit of TRBJ2-1 to the DNA end suggests the J call may be wrong. Per germline, CDR1 DFQATT and CDR2 SNEGSKA (reference sequence). CDR3 length: 14 residues.

This clonotype came up a few times. This chain connects TRBV29-1 to TRBJ2-1; 14 nucleotides agree with TRBD2. V trimming: 7 bases; J trimming: 10 bases; junction bases outside the gene matches: 15. CDR1 SQVTM and CDR2 ANQGSEA come from the germline V gene. This CDR3 has 16 residues. The CDR3 reads CSAPRATSGGAIEQFF. CDR3 nucleotide sequence: TGCAGCGCCCCTAGGGCGACTAGCGGGGGGGCAATCGAGCAGTTCTTC.

CDR3 sequence reads: CSARDSRTSGSKPLYEQYF. The CDR3 DNA is TGCAGTGCTAGAGATTCGCGGACTAGCGGGAGTAAGCCTTTATACGAGCAGTACTTC. This sequence joins TRBV20-1 and TRBJ2-7; 13 nucleotides agree with TRBD2. V lost 0 bases and J lost 4; bases outside the gene matches: 15. Germline CDR1 and CDR2: DFQATT and SNEGSKA (reference sequence). The CDR3 has 19 amino acids.

This clonotype has only a few counts. V and J are TRBV5-1 and TRBJ2-7; D call uncertain. Trimming removed 0 bases at V and 5 bases at J, with 12 bases between. This CDR3 region has 14 residues. Germline V gene data show CDR1 as SGHRS and CDR2 as YFSETQ. The CDR3, as DNA: TGCGCCAGCAGCTTGGTTGTAGGATCGAACGAGCAGTACTTC. Translating it yields CASSLVVGSNEQYF.

Ten or more counts support this clonotype. The V gene is TRBV5-1, the J gene TRBJ1-1; D is uncertain. Germline V lookup: CDR1 SGHRS, CDR2 YFSETQ. The CDR3 loop spans 12 amino acids. The V gene lost 0 bases and the J gene lost 4 bases, with 4 bases spanning the gap. The CDR3 coding sequence is TGCGCCAGCAGCTTGGAGGGCACTGAAGCTTTCTTT. The encoded protein is CASSLEGTEAFF.

This clonotype appeared a few times. The junction does not match germline at one end; this may be a read error. The chain has TRBV4-1 and TRBJ1-2; 7 bases line up with TRBD1. CDR1 and CDR2 from the germline V gene are MGHRA and YSYEKL. CDR3 length: 14 residues. The CDR3 spells CAGSQERGTDGYTF. The DNA of the CDR3 is TGCGCCGGCAGCCAAGAGAGGGGGACAGATGGCTACACCTTC.

The chain has TRBV7-2 and TRBJ2-1, with 8 bases identical to TRBD1. The J call may not be correct, given that the DNA end is closer to TRBJ2-7. The CDR3 spans 15 residues. CDR1 SGHTA and CDR2 FQGNSA come from the germline V gene. CDR3 in DNA: TGTGCCAGCAGCTACTTCTTTGGACAGGGCTACGAGCAGTACTTC. It yields the protein CASSYFFGQGYEQYF.

The table lists this clonotype with a count of one. The chain recombines TRBV5-1 with TRBJ1-4; 7 positions match TRBD1. CDR1 and CDR2 (germline): SGHRS, YFSETQ. This CDR3 comprises 15 residues. V trimming: 0 bases; J trimming: 8 bases; junction bases outside the gene matches: 7. The CDR3 here is CASSLDRGNYEKLFF. CDR3 sequence (DNA): TGCGCCAGCAGCTTGGACAGGGGAAACTACGAAAAACTGTTTTTT.

The chain joins TRBV12-3 or TRBV12-4 to TRBJ2-1, with D possibly matching TRBD2 (5 bases). Near its end, the DNA agrees better with TRBJ2-5, so the J call may be wrong. This CDR3 region has 14 residues. The CDR3 region is CASSPGREQETQYF. The CDR3 region has the DNA TGTGCCAGCAGCCCAGGACGGGAACAAGAGACCCAGTACTTC.

This clonotype was seen only a few times. The chain has TRBV6-5 and TRBJ2-7, with unresolved D. Germline CDR1 reads MNHEY; CDR2 reads SVGAGI. This CDR3 comprises 13 residues. V shed 5 bases and J shed 1 base, with 9 bases lying between them. This chain's CDR3 is CASSPHGSYEQYF. CDR3 in DNA: TGTGCCAGCAGTCCTCACGGGTCCTACGAGCAGTACTTC.

V and J are TRBV27 and TRBJ1-6, with a weak D call TRBD1 (5 bases). This CDR3 contains 13 residues. Germline CDR1 and CDR2: MNHEY and SMNVEV (reference sequence). The V gene lost 5 bases and the J gene lost 13 bases, with 15 bases spanning the gap. Here the CDR3 DNA reads TGTGCCAGCAGTGTGTTCTCAGGGACTCCCCTCCACTTT. Protein product: CASSVFSGTPLHF.

In this sample, this clonotype turned up a few times. This chain links TRBV4-3 with TRBJ2-6; D may be TRBD2 (6 bases). The V gene's germline CDR1 is LGHNA and CDR2 YSLEER. V shed 1 base and J shed 0 bases, with 13 bases lying between them. This CDR3 region has 18 residues. CDR3 residues: CASSQGPGASSGANVLTF. Here the CDR3 DNA reads TGCGCCAGCAGCCAAGGCCCGGGAGCTAGCTCTGGGGCCAACGTCCTGACTTTC.

The rearrangement uses TRBV12-3 or TRBV12-4 and TRBJ1-1; no reliable D call. V was clipped by 3 bases and J by 3 bases, with 8 bases between them. The CDR3 consists of 13 residues. This chain's CDR3 is CASSLTVYTEAFF. The CDR3 DNA is TGTGCCAGCAGTTTGACCGTTTACACTGAAGCTTTCTTT.

The chain is built from TRBV7-2 and TRBJ2-5, with TRBD2 identical over 10 bases. The J call may be mistaken, given a closer DNA end match to TRBJ2-7. The CDR3 sequence is 15 residues long. The germline V gene has CDR1 SGHTA and CDR2 FQGNSA. The CDR3 nucleotides are TGTGCCAGCAGCTACCGGACTAGCGGTTCCCACGAGCAGTACTTC. This sequence encodes CASSYRTSGSHEQYF.